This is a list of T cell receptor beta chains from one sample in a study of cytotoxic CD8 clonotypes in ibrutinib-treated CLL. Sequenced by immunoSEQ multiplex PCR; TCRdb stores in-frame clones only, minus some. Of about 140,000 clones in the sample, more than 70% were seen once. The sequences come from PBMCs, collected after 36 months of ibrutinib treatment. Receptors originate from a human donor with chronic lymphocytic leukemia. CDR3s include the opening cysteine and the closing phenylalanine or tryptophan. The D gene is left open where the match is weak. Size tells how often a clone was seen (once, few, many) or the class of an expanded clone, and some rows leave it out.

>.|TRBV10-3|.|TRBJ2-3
TGTGCCATCAGCCCGGATGGGGGGGATACGCAGTATTTT
CAISPDGGDTQYF
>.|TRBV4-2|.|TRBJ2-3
TGTGCCAGCAGCCAAGCAAAGCCAAGCACAGATACGCAGTATTTT
CASSQAKPSTDTQYF
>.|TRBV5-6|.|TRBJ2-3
TGTGCCAGCAGCTTGGCAGCGGGCGGTACGCAGTATTTT
CASSLAAGGTQYF
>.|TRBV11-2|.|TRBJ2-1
TGTGCCAGCAGCTTGAGGAGGGCCAGTAGCCATGAGCAGTTCTTC
CASSLRRASSHEQFF
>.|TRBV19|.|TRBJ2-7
TGTGCCAGTAGTAACCGGGGCTACGAGCAGTACTTC
CASSNRGYEQYF
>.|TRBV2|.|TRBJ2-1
TGTGCCAGCAGTGCTTGGGCAGGGGATGAGCAGTTCTTC
CASSAWAGDEQFF
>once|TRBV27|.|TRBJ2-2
TGTGCCAGCACCGGGGGGCTCCTCGGTGGCGGGGAGCTGTTTTTT
CASTGGLLGGGELFF
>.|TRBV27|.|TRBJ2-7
TGTGCCAGCAGCCCAATCCCGGGATCCTACGAGCAGTACTTC
CASSPIPGSYEQYF
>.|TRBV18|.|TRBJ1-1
TGTGCCAGCTCACCGTTCGCGGAGACAGCGAACACTGAAGCTTTCTTT
CASSPFAETANTEAFF
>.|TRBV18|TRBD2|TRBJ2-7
TGTGCCAGCTCACCCCCACTAGCGGGAACCTACGAGCAGTACTTC
CASSPPLAGTYEQYF
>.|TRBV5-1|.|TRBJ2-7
TGCGCCAGCAGCCGGGGGCACCTTGACTACGAGCAGTACTTC
CASSRGHLDYEQYF
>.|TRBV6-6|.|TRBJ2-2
TGTGCCAGCAGTGGGTTCAGCGGGGAGCTGTTTTTT
CASSGFSGELFF
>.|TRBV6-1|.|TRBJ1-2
TGTGCCAGCAGTCGAGAAACAGGGCTGTATGGCTACACCTTC
CASSRETGLYGYTF